This paragraph covers one TCR beta chain sequence. This sample was taken from a study of blood T cell repertoires in COVID-19. Whole-study context: Acute-phase and convalescent COVID-19 samples originated in the United States, Italy and Spain. PBMCs, B-cell-depleted T cells, or T cells provided the cDNA or gDNA that made up the material.

Some clones are missing from TCRdb's copy, which holds only in-frame ones; the method was immunoSEQ multiplex PCR. The table lists 100,000 to 120,000 clones, 85% of them singletons. V lost 2 bases to trimming and J lost 0 bases, with 11 bases between them. This CDR3 is built from 16 residues. The germline V gene encodes CDR1 MNHEY and CDR2 SVGEGT. This sequence was found in a man aged 50 to 60 with acute or convalescent COVID-19. The chain uses TRBV6-2 or TRBV6-3 and TRBJ2-1; maybe TRBD2 (5 bases). The sequenced sample consisted of peripheral blood. The CDR3 DNA reads as TGTGCCAGCAGTTACCCACGGGGTAGCTCCTACAATGAGCAGTTCTTC. Its translation is CASSYPRGSSYNEQFF.